Listed here are 28 T cell receptor beta chains from one sample, sequenced in a study of T cell repertoires in cytomegalovirus infection. TCRdb ran MiXCR on the reads and lists one entry per CDR3 protein. This sample has about 310,000 distinct CDR3 sequences, with 15% to 20% found just once. The sample consisted of PBMCs. The receptor set was obtained from a human donor in good health (CMV status not recorded). Some clones in this sample may be carry-over from other donors' samples.

This clonotype showed up many times. The chain joins TRBV6-1 to TRBJ2-5, with TRBD2 matching 8 bases. J gave up 6 bases and V 2 bases, and 5 bases lay outside the gene matches. Per the germline V gene, CDR1 is MNHNS and CDR2 is SASEGT. The CDR3 is made up of 14 amino acids. CDR3 sequence reads: CASSEQAGGKTQYF. In DNA, the CDR3 is TGTGCCAGCAGTGAACAGGCGGGAGGAAAGACCCAGTACTTC.

The chain combines TRBV29-1 with TRBJ2-5; 8 bases match TRBD2. V was clipped by 0 bases and J by 5 bases; unmatched bases: 5. Germline-derived CDR1 and CDR2 are SQVTM and ANQGSEA. The length of the CDR3 is 14 residues. The CDR3 region has the DNA TGCAGCGTTGAAGAAGACGCGGGAGGCGAGACCCAGTACTTC. This translates into CSVEEDAGGETQYF.

This clonotype was found many times. This chain joins TRBV12-3 or TRBV12-4 and TRBJ1-1, with 9 bases aligning to TRBD1. The CDR3 spans 15 residues. Trimming removed 6 bases from V and 0 bases from J; junction bases left unmatched: 5. This CDR3 is CASSLGQGLNTEAFF. CDR3 DNA sequence: TGTGCCAGCAGCCTCGGACAGGGGTTGAACACTGAAGCTTTCTTT.

This clonotype was counted at least ten times. This sequence joins TRBV7-9 and TRBJ1-5, with D perhaps TRBD1 (6 bases). Germline V gives CDR1 SEHNR, CDR2 FQNEAQ (reference sequence). The CDR3 is 16 residues long. V was shortened by 1 base and J by 6 bases, with 16 bases between the two germline ends. CDR3 region: CASSLVGSGAGQPQHF. Here the CDR3 DNA reads TGTGCCAGCAGCTTAGTGGGTTCAGGGGCGGGTCAGCCCCAGCATTTT.

This rearrangement joins TRBV4-3 to TRBJ1-2, with D possibly matching TRBD1 (5 bases). This CDR3 region has 16 residues. The germline CDR1 and CDR2 sequences are LGHNA and YSLEER. V was clipped by 2 bases and J by 3 bases, with 16 bases between them. The CDR3 loop reads CASSQRSSDRDYGYTF. In nucleotides, the CDR3 is TGCGCCAGCAGCCAAAGGTCATCAGACAGAGACTATGGCTACACCTTC.

This clonotype has only a few counts. This sequence joins TRBV19 and TRBJ2-1, with TRBD1 matching 8 bases. CDR3 size: 14 residues. Germline CDR1 reads LNHDA; CDR2 reads SQIVND (reference sequence). The V segment lost 1 base and the J segment 10 bases; nucleotides outside the gene matches: 6. CDR3 bases: TGTGCCAGTAGTATAGGGGACAGGAAAAGAGAGCAGTTCTTC. It is translated as CASSIGDRKREQFF. The full variable domain, completed using reference TRBV19 and TRBJ2-1, is DGGITQSPKYLFRKEGQNVTLSCEQNLNHDAMYWYRQDPGQGLRLIYYSQIVNDFQKGDIAEGYSVSREKKESFPLTVTSAQKNPTAFYLCASSIGDRKREQFFGPGTRLTVL.

This clonotype was seen only a few times. The V gene is TRBV6-1, the J gene TRBJ2-7; 12 bases agree with TRBD1. The V and J ends lost 5 bases and 9 bases, in that order; junction bases with no gene match: 8. The CDR3 length is 14 residues. Germline CDR1 and CDR2: MNHNS and SASEGT. The CDR3: CASSPGQGAGGQYF. DNA of the CDR3: TGTGCCAGCAGTCCGGGACAGGGGGCGGGCGGGCAGTACTTC.

This clonotype was observed at least ten times. CDR3 in DNA: TGTGCCAGCAGTTTAGCGGGGGGCGCAGTGCGGGAGCAGTTCTTC. Its translation: CASSLAGGAVREQFF. The chain links TRBV28 to TRBJ2-1, with 8 bases lining up with TRBD2. The CDR3 is 15 amino acids. The ends lost 2 bases at V and 10 bases at J; junction bases unmatched: 10. Germline-derived CDR1 and CDR2 are MDHEN and SYDVKM.

The J gene is TRBJ2-3, the V gene TRBV13; D call uncertain. Per the germline V gene, CDR1 is PRHDT and CDR2 is FYEKMQ (reference sequence). Trimming took 3 bases from V and 5 from J, leaving 12 bases between them. There are 14 residues in the CDR3. The CDR3 region is CASSLASELDTQYF. The DNA for the CDR3 is TGTGCCAGCAGCTTGGCATCAGAGCTAGATACGCAGTATTTT.

This clonotype came up many times. This chain joins TRBV12-3 or TRBV12-4 and TRBJ1-3, with D perhaps matching TRBD1 (5 bases). The CDR3 consists of 14 residues. The germline V and J ends were trimmed by 7 bases and 2 bases, with 12 bases remaining between them. For the CDR3, the DNA is TGTGCCAGCACCACATCGGGGGCTGGAAACACCATATATTTT. Its protein is CASTTSGAGNTIYF.

The V gene is TRBV28, the J gene TRBJ1-1; 7 nucleotides agree with TRBD1. Germline loops: CDR1 MDHEN, CDR2 SYDVKM. With V trimmed by 8 bases and J by 4 bases, 13 bases remained unmatched. There are 15 residues in the CDR3. CDR3 sequence (DNA): TGTGCCAGCCGAACAGGGGACCAAGGGGGCACTGAAGCTTTCTTT. It specifies CASRTGDQGGTEAFF.

The CDR3 region has the DNA TGTGCCAGCAGCCAAGTTAATCAGCCCCAGCATTTT. This gives the protein CASSQVNQPQHF. This rearrangement joins TRBV3-1 to TRBJ1-5; D remains unclear. V dropped 1 base and J dropped 4 bases, with 2 bases sitting between them. The CDR3 runs to 12 residues. Germline V gene data show CDR1 as LGHDT and CDR2 as YNNKEL (reference sequence).

The genes are TRBV5-1 and TRBJ1-6; D uncertain. V lost 3 bases and J 10 bases, leaving 14 bases between the germline ends. The CDR3 consists of 14 residues. Germline V CDR1 and CDR2: SGHRS, YFSETQ. CDR3 sequence: CASSSGEDGSPLHF. CDR3 in DNA: TGCGCCAGCAGCTCCGGGGAGGACGGATCACCCCTCCACTTT.

There are a few counts of this clonotype. This chain connects TRBV7-9 to TRBJ2-5, with a possible D match to TRBD2 (5 bases). The CDR3 sequence is 12 residues long. CDR1 is SEHNR, CDR2 FQNEAQ, per germline (reference sequence). CDR3 coding DNA: TGTGCAGAGGCGGCGGGTTTGGAGACCCAGTACTTC. Its translation: CAEAAGLETQYF.

The rearrangement joins TRBV7-8 to TRBJ2-2, with 11 bases matching TRBD2. Germline loops: CDR1 SGHVS, CDR2 FQNEAQ. The CDR3 runs to 17 residues. V dropped 4 bases and J dropped 1; count of bases not matched to a gene: 5. The chain's CDR3 is CASSSRLAGMNTGELFF. DNA of the CDR3: TGTGCCAGCAGCTCCAGACTAGCGGGGATGAACACCGGGGAGCTGTTTTTT.

This clonotype has only one observation. The chain combines TRBV20-1 with TRBJ2-5, with D tentatively TRBD2 (6 bases). The V and J ends lost 5 bases and 5 bases respectively, with 18 bases between them. The CDR3 loop spans 14 amino acids. Germline CDR1 DFQATT, CDR2 SNEGSKA (reference sequence). CDR3 coding DNA: TGCAGTGCTCCCCCATCGGGCGGGGAGGAGACCCAGTACTTC. The encoded protein is CSAPPSGGEETQYF.

This clonotype was seen ten or more times. The chain recombines TRBV7-9 with TRBJ1-2, with D possibly matching TRBD1 (5 bases). V lost 0 bases, J lost 5 bases, and 10 bases lay in between. There are 14 residues in the CDR3. Germline V gene lookup returns CDR1 SEHNR and CDR2 FQNEAQ (reference sequence). CDR3 sequence: CASSLAGPAYGYTF. The CDR3 DNA is TGTGCCAGCAGCTTAGCGGGGCCAGCATATGGCTACACCTTC.

The sample holds a few counts of this clonotype. This rearrangement joins TRBV12-3 or TRBV12-4 to TRBJ1-6; D perhaps matches TRBD1 (5 bases). Trimming removed 1 base at V and 10 bases at J, with 8 bases between. The CDR3 runs 13 residues. CDR3 amino acids: CASSLGRGSPLHF. CDR3 nucleotides: TGTGCCAGCAGTTTAGGACGGGGCTCACCCCTCCACTTT.

The gene calls are TRBV23-1 and TRBJ1-5, with D possibly matching TRBD1 (5 bases). TRBV23-1 is reported as an ORF; its role is uncertain. This CDR3 spans 17 amino acids. Trimming took 4 bases from V and 0 from J, leaving 16 bases between them. The CDR3 sequence: CASSRGRLTNSNQPQHF. CDR3 nucleotide sequence: TGCGCCAGCAGTCGGGGCAGGTTAACAAATAGCAATCAGCCCCAGCATTTT.

The chain has TRBV20-1 and TRBJ2-6; D may be TRBD1 (5 bases). V lost 4 bases and J lost 0, with 13 bases in between. The CDR3 totals 16 residues. Germline V gene sequence: CDR1 DFQATT, CDR2 SNEGSKA (reference sequence). The DNA of the CDR3 is TGCAGTGCTAAGGGGCAGGACCGCTCTGGGGCCAACGTCCTGACTTTC. This encodes CSAKGQDRSGANVLTF.

The J gene is TRBJ2-5, the V gene TRBV5-3; TRBD2 matches 8 bases. TRBV5-3 is placed among ORFs of uncertain function. V gave up 8 bases and J gave up 4 bases; unmatched junction bases: 10. CDR3 size: 14 residues. In DNA, the CDR3 is TGTGCCAGCAGCCCCGGGACTAGAGGAGAGACCCAGTACTTC. Translating it yields CASSPGTRGETQYF.

This clonotype was seen many times. The J gene is TRBJ2-5, the V gene TRBV7-9, with D possibly TRBD1 on 6 matching bases. The germline V gene encodes CDR1 SEHNR and CDR2 FQNEAQ (reference sequence). The length of the CDR3 is 13 residues. The CDR3 sequence is CASLRGIQETQYF. Here the CDR3 DNA reads TGTGCAAGCCTTAGGGGGATTCAAGAGACCCAGTACTTC.

This clonotype occurred many times. The chain couples TRBV7-9 to TRBJ1-2, with D unresolved. Germline values: CDR1 SEHNR, CDR2 FQNEAQ (reference sequence). CDR3 length: 15 residues. The ends were cut back, 5 bases at V and 4 bases at J, with 17 bases in the middle. In DNA, the CDR3 is TGTGCCAGCAGCCCGATGGGGTGGGCGCCCTATGGCTACACCTTC. The encoded protein is CASSPMGWAPYGYTF.

This clonotype was observed many times. The J gene is TRBJ2-2, the V gene TRBV7-2; D gene uncertain. CDR1 is SGHTA, CDR2 FQGNSA, per germline. Trimming left V 3 bases short and J 0 bases short, with 8 bases between. The CDR3 loop spans 15 amino acids. The CDR3 loop is CASSFLPANTGELFF. DNA for the CDR3: TGTGCCAGCAGCTTTCTTCCCGCGAACACCGGGGAGCTGTTTTTT. The variable domain in full, completed from reference TRBV7-2 and TRBJ2-2, reads GAGVSQSPSNKVTEKGKDVELRCDPISGHTALYWYRQSLGQGLEFLIYFQGNSAPDKSGLPSDRFSAERTGGSVSTLTIQRTQQEDSAVYLCASSFLPANTGELFFGEGSRLTVL.

This clonotype has a handful of counts. V usage is TRBV12-3 or TRBV12-4 and J usage is TRBJ1-1; the D is unclear. Deletions cut 7 bases from V and 1 base from J, with 10 bases between. The CDR3 runs to 13 residues. CDR3 protein: CASTSKRNTEAFF. The CDR3 coding sequence is TGTGCCAGCACCTCGAAACGGAACACTGAAGCTTTCTTT.

V is TRBV4-3 and J is TRBJ2-1, with 13 bases fitting TRBD2. In germline, CDR1 is LGHNA, CDR2 YSLEER. The CDR3 runs to 17 residues. Trimming at V came to 4 bases and at J to 6 bases, leaving 9 bases not matched to a gene. The CDR3, as DNA: TGCGCCAGCAGCCGGGGACTAGCGGGGCCTGGGGGCAATGAGCAGTTCTTC. As protein: CASSRGLAGPGGNEQFF.

The chain recombines TRBV7-3 with TRBJ1-2; 8 bases align to TRBD1. The CDR3 contains 13 residues. The V segment lost 5 bases and the J segment 4 bases; nucleotides outside the gene matches: 3. Germline lookup yields CDR1 SGHTA and CDR2 FQGTGA. The CDR3 DNA follows: TGTGCCAGCAGCGCAGGGGGCGCCTATGGCTACACCTTC. It encodes CASSAGGAYGYTF.

The gene calls are TRBV7-9 and TRBJ2-2; no firm D call. The CDR3 runs 13 residues. The germline CDR1 and CDR2 sequences are SEHNR and FQNEAQ (reference sequence). V shed 5 bases and J shed 6 bases, with 10 bases lying between them. The CDR3 DNA reads as TGTGCCAGCAGCCCATTATTAGCCGGGGAGCTGTTTTTT. This translates into CASSPLLAGELFF.